The clone carrying this T cell receptor beta chain was picked up a small number of times. The source of the sample is a study of blood T cell repertoires in COVID-19. On the study more broadly: Whether acute or convalescent, the COVID-19 samples came from the United States, Italy and Spain. Nucleic acid was either cDNA or gDNA, and it came from T cells, B-cell-depleted T cells, or PBMCs.

Methods used by the authors: By means of reference gene primer amplification, nucleated cell counts were estimated. This table comes from immunoSEQ multiplex PCR, and its TCRdb copy is limited to in-frame clones, with some not included. V and J calls and clone size come straight from that table; D and trimming were deduced from the DNA. The sample holds a few hundred thousand clones, 60% to 75% seen once. Germline CDR1 and CDR2: SGHAT and FQNNGV. The trim removed 5 bases at V and 4 bases at J, leaving 4 bases unmatched. This CDR3 is 13 amino acids long. The rearrangement uses TRBV11-2 and TRBJ1-2; the match to TRBD1 covers 7 bases. This clonotype was obtained from an elderly woman with acute or convalescent COVID-19. Material: peripheral blood. CDR3 DNA: TGTGCCAGCAGCCCGGGACAGCGCTATGGCTACACCTTC. The encoded protein is CASSPGQRYGYTF.